The clone carrying this T cell receptor (beta chain) was recorded only once. This entry belongs to a study of blood T cell repertoires in COVID-19. Across the whole study: Samples representing acute and convalescent COVID-19 were sourced from the United States, Italy and Spain. PBMCs, B-cell-depleted T cells, or T cells were the source of the cDNA or gDNA that made up the material.

Source study methods: Nucleated cell number was recorded as an estimate derived from reference gene primer amplification. Only in-frame clones appear in the TCRdb table, and some are missing; sequencing was by immunoSEQ multiplex PCR. V and J calls and clone size are those listed in that table; D and trimming were worked out from the DNA. The sample has 200,000 to 250,000 clones, approximately 82% seen once. Germline V gives CDR1 SEHNR, CDR2 FQNEAQ (reference sequence). V was trimmed by 3 bases and J by 0 bases, leaving 6 bases between them. The CDR3 contains 14 residues. The chain has TRBV7-9 and TRBJ2-4; D uncertain. The sample consisted of peripheral blood. The TCR comes from a man aged 45-60 years with active or convalescent COVID-19. The CDR3 sequence: CASSLQVAKNIQYF. For the CDR3, the DNA is TGTGCCAGCAGCTTGCAGGTAGCCAAAAACATTCAGTACTTC.